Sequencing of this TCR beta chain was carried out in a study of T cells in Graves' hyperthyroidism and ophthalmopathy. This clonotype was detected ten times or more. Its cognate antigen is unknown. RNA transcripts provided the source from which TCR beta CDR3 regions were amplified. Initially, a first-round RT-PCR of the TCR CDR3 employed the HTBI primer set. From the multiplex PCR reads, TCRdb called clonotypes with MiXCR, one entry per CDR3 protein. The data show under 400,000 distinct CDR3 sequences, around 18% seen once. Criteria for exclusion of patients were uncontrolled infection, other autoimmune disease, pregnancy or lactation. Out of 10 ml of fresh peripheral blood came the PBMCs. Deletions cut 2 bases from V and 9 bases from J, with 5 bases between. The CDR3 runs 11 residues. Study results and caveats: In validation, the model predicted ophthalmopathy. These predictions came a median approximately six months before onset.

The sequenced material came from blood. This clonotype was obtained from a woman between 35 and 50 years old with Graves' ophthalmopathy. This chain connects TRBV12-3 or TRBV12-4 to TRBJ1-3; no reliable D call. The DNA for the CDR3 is TGTGCCAGCAGTTTAATGGGCACCATATATTTT. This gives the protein CASSLMGTIYF.